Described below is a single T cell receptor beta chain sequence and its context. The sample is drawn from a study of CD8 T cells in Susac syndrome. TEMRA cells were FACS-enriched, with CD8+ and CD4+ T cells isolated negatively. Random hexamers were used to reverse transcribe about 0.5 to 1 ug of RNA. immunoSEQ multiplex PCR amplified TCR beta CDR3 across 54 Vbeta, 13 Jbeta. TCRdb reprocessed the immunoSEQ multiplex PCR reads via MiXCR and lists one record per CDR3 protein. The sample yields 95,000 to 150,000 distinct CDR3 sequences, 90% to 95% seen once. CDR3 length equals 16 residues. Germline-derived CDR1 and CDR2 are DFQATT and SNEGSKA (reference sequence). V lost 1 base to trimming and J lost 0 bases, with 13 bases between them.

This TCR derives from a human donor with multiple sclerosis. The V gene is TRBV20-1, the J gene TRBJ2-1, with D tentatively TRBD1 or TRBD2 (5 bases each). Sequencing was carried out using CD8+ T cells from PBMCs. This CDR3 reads CSARGDAVISYNEQFF. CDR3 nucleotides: TGCAGTGCTAGAGGGGACGCGGTTATCTCCTACAATGAGCAGTTCTTC.